These 14 T cell receptor beta chains originate from one sample sequenced in a study of cytomegalovirus exposure and HLA in healthy donors. Primers included in the PCR were 60 Vbeta and 13 Jbeta primers. Generated by immunoSEQ multiplex PCR, the TCRdb table keeps only in-frame clones and is missing some. The table includes 180,000 or so clones, 77% detected once. Specimen: PBMCs. The origin of the receptors is a young man in good health and CMV-seronegative.

The genes are TRBV19 and TRBJ2-5; TRBD2 agrees at 10 bases. The CDR3 is made up of 15 amino acids. From germline, CDR1 is LNHDA and CDR2 SQIVND (reference sequence). The trim removed 5 bases at V and 4 bases at J, leaving 7 bases unmatched. The CDR3 region is CASSWASGRRETQYF. CDR3 bases: TGTGCCAGTAGTTGGGCTAGCGGGAGACGAGAGACCCAGTACTTC.

The rearrangement links TRBV19 to TRBJ2-3, with D possibly being TRBD2 (6 bases). CDR1 is LNHDA, CDR2 SQIVND, per germline (reference sequence). The V end was cut by 8 bases, the J end by 5 bases, with 20 bases between. CDR3 length: 15 amino acids. The DNA for the CDR3 is TGTGCCAGTGCCTCTCGCGCGGGGATGGGAGATACGCAGTATTTT. Its translation: CASASRAGMGDTQYF.

The V and J genes are TRBV2 and TRBJ1-3; no clear D gene. Germline CDR1 is SNHLY and CDR2 is FYNNEI. Trimming took 1 base from V and 0 from J, leaving 16 bases between them. This CDR3 comprises 18 residues. The CDR3 sequence: CASSEGYSDRSSGNTIYF. The CDR3 DNA follows: TGTGCCAGCAGTGAAGGGTACAGTGACCGAAGCTCTGGAAACACCATATATTTT.

This clone was picked up a small number of times. The chain couples TRBV6-5 to TRBJ2-7; D is perhaps TRBD1 (6 bases). Germline assignment: CDR1 MNHEY and CDR2 SVGAGI. The CDR3 contains 15 residues. V was clipped by 7 bases and J by 0 bases, with 16 bases between them. CDR3 in DNA: TGTGCCAGCAACCTAATGACAGGCCTCTCCTACGAGCAGTACTTC. Protein sequence: CASNLMTGLSYEQYF.

The rearrangement uses TRBV28 and TRBJ1-5, with 12 bases that match TRBD1. The V and J ends lost 4 bases and 5 bases, in that order; junction bases with no gene match: 9. The CDR3 contains 17 residues. CDR1 MDHEN and CDR2 SYDVKM come from the germline V gene. CDR3 amino acids: CASSSAGTGGAYQPQHF. The DNA for the CDR3 is TGTGCCAGCAGTTCGGCCGGGACAGGGGGCGCGTATCAGCCCCAGCATTTT. Together with reference TRBV28 and TRBJ1-5, the CDR3 gives the full variable domain: DVKVTQSSRYLVKRTGEKVFLECVQDMDHENMFWYRQDPGLGLRLIYFSYDVKMKEKGDIPEGYSVSREKKERFSLILESASTNQTSMYLCASSSAGTGGAYQPQHFGDGTRLSIL.

The rearrangement uses TRBV7-2 and TRBJ2-1; 8 bases are a match to TRBD2. Trimming took 5 bases from V and 2 from J; bases not matched to a gene: 5. The CDR3 is 15 amino acids. CDR1 SGHTA and CDR2 FQGNSA come from the germline V gene. The CDR3 spells CASSMRGATYNEQFF. The CDR3 DNA is TGTGCCAGCAGCATGCGGGGGGCGACCTACAATGAGCAGTTCTTC.

This clone was seen just once. The chain is built from TRBV29-1 and TRBJ2-1; 11 positions agree with TRBD2. Germline V gene sequence: CDR1 SQVTM, CDR2 ANQGSEA. CDR3 length: 14 residues. V shed 3 bases and J 4 bases; nucleotides not matched to a gene: 2. The CDR3, as DNA: TGCAGCGTTGATAGCGGGGGGGATTACAATGAGCAGTTCTTC. Translated, it gives CSVDSGGDYNEQFF.

The CDR3 DNA is TGTGCCAGTAGTATTTCGGGGGCGCGGGAGCAGCCCCAGCATTTT. This translates into CASSISGAREQPQHF. J is TRBJ1-5 and V is TRBV19; tentative D call: TRBD1 (6 bases). The germline V gene has CDR1 LNHDA and CDR2 SQIVND (reference sequence). The V end was cut by 3 bases, the J end by 7 bases, with 16 bases between. The CDR3 spans 15 residues.

The rearrangement joins TRBV2 to TRBJ1-4; TRBD1 aligns across 8 bases. Trimming at V came to 6 bases and at J to 4 bases, leaving 7 bases not matched to a gene. Looked up from germline, CDR1 is SNHLY and CDR2 is FYNNEI. This CDR3 spans 15 amino acids. CDR3 loop: CASRDRDRINEKLFF. CDR3 coding DNA: TGTGCCAGCAGGGACCGGGACAGGATTAATGAAAAACTGTTTTTT.

The chain combines TRBV9 with TRBJ2-2, with TRBD2 matching over 7 bases. Germline V gene lookup returns CDR1 SGDLS and CDR2 YYNGEE. The CDR3 runs 17 residues. After removal of 0 bases from V and 2 bases from J, the junction contained 7 bases not matched to a gene. CDR3 protein: CASSVEGGAFNTGELFF. CDR3 sequence (DNA): TGTGCCAGCAGCGTAGAGGGAGGGGCCTTTAACACCGGGGAGCTGTTTTTT.

The chain is built from TRBV2 and TRBJ2-3, with D unresolved. CDR1 and CDR2 from the germline V gene are SNHLY and FYNNEI. Deletions cut 7 bases from V and 4 bases from J, with 12 bases between. This CDR3 is built from 13 residues. CDR3 DNA sequence: TGTGCCAGCATTTTTGAGTCCGCAGATACGCAGTATTTT. This gives the protein CASIFESADTQYF. The whole variable domain, filled in from reference TRBV2 and TRBJ2-3, reads EPEVTQTPSHQVTQMGQEVILRCVPISNHLYFYWYRQILGQKVEFLVSFYNNEISEKSEIFDDQFSVERPDGSNFTLKIRSTKLEDSAMYFCASIFESADTQYFGPGTRLTVL.

The chain couples TRBV5-1 to TRBJ2-2; TRBD2 aligns across 7 bases. The CDR3 is made up of 15 amino acids. The germline V gene encodes CDR1 SGHRS and CDR2 YFSETQ. Trimming took 6 bases from V and 4 from J; bases not matched to a gene: 9. CDR3 coding DNA: TGCGCCAGCATATCCGGGACTACATTCACCGGGGAGCTGTTTTTT. Protein: CASISGTTFTGELFF.

The CDR3 reads CASSLGGNYGYTF. In DNA, the CDR3 is TGTGCCAGCAGCCTAGGAGGGAACTATGGCTACACCTTC. The chain is built from TRBV11-3 and TRBJ1-2; no firm D call. CDR1 SGHNT and CDR2 YENEEA come from the germline V gene. Trimming left V 5 bases short and J 2 bases short, with 9 bases between. This CDR3 has 13 residues.

This chain connects TRBV9 to TRBJ1-6; D remains ambiguous. The CDR3 loop spans 14 amino acids. V was shortened by 4 bases and J by 8 bases, with 13 bases between the two germline ends. Germline V gene data show CDR1 as SGDLS and CDR2 as YYNGEE. The CDR3, as DNA: TGTGCCAGCAGCCCACTCCGGGTCGATTCACCCCTCCACTTT. This codes for CASSPLRVDSPLHF. The whole variable domain, filled in from reference TRBV9 and TRBJ1-6, reads DSGVTQTPKHLITATGQRVTLRCSPRSGDLSVYWYQQSLDQGLQFLIQYYNGEERAKGNILERFSAQQFPDLHSELNLSSLELGDSALYFCASSPLRVDSPLHFGNGTRLTVT.